What follows is one T cell receptor (beta chain) and its context. The target antigen is unknown. Every donor provided roughly 10 milliliters of peripheral blood. The germline CDR1 and CDR2 sequences are DFQATT and SNEGSKA (reference sequence). Trimming removed 3 bases at V and 10 bases at J, with 9 bases between. The CDR3 is 10 residues long. This entry is derived from a study of blood T cells in healthy people across ages. Findings of the study overall: Per million T cells, the diversity of TCR beta decreased roughly linearly as age advanced.

Using a J-beta primer mix together with a sample-barcoded 5' primer, a second PCR was run for about 6 to 12 cycles. TCRdb fed the 5' RACE reads into MiXCR, producing one record per CDR3 protein. The table lists roughly 1,800,000 distinct CDR3 sequences, 49% of them singletons. The TCR originated in a woman in her thirties or forties in good health. Sequencing was carried out using blood. The gene calls are TRBV20-1 and TRBJ1-2; D perhaps matches TRBD1 (5 bases). CDR3 in DNA: TGCAGTGCTAGGGGGGGACCCTACACCTTC. This sequence encodes CSARGGPYTF.